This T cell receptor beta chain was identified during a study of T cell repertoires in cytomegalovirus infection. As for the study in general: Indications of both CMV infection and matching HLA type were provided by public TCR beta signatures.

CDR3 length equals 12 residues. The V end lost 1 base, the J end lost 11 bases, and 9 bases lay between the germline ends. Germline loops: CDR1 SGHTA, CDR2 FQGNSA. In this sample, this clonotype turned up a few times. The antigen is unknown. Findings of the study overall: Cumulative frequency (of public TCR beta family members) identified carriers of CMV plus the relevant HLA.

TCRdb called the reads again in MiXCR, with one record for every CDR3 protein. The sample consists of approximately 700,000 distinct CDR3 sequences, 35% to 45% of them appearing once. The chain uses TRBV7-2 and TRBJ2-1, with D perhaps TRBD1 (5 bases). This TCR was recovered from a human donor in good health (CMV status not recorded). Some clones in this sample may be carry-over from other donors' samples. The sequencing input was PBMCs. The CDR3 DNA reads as TGTGCCAGCAGCTTAGATGGACAACAGCAGTTCTTC. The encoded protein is CASSLDGQQQFF.